This passage covers 23 T cell receptor beta chains from one sample sequenced in a study of blood T cell repertoires in COVID-19. Some clones are missing from TCRdb's copy, which holds only in-frame ones; the method was immunoSEQ multiplex PCR. The table lists around 280,000 clones, about 90% of them singletons. What was sequenced was peripheral blood. All receptors derive from a woman younger than 45 with COVID-19, enrolled during active disease.

This clone showed up just once. The chain joins TRBV3-1 (or the pseudogene TRBV3-2) to TRBJ1-1; 7 bases are a match to TRBD1. The CDR3 covers 17 residues. V was pared by 4 bases and J by 4 bases, with 15 bases of the junction left unmatched. CDR1 is LGHDT and CDR2 is YNNKEL in the germline V gene (reference sequence). Here the CDR3 DNA reads TGTGCCAGCAGCCTAGGGAAGGGGGCGCGTTTAGGCACTGAAGCTTTCTTT. Protein: CASSLGKGARLGTEAFF.

The J gene is TRBJ2-7, the V gene TRBV28; maybe TRBD1 (5 bases). Trimming shortened V by 4 bases and J by 2 bases, and 9 bases separated the two germline ends. The CDR3 runs 13 residues. From germline, CDR1 is MDHEN and CDR2 SYDVKM. The CDR3 is CASSWGRAYEQYF. CDR3 sequence (DNA): TGTGCCAGCAGTTGGGGCAGAGCCTACGAGCAGTACTTC.

V is TRBV19 and J is TRBJ1-6; D is unresolved. The V end lost 7 bases, the J end lost 7 bases, and 11 bases lay between the germline ends. Germline CDR1 is LNHDA and CDR2 is SQIVND (reference sequence). The CDR3 is 13 amino acids. CDR3 sequence (DNA): TGTGCCAGTACCTCGGTCAGGAATTCACCCCTCCACTTT. It specifies CASTSVRNSPLHF.

The chain couples TRBV6-1 to TRBJ1-2; 10 bases align to TRBD1. V dropped 4 bases and J dropped 4; count of bases not matched to a gene: 9. The CDR3 loop spans 16 amino acids. Germline V gives CDR1 MNHNS, CDR2 SASEGT. This CDR3 is CASSGARQGAVYGYTF. Here the CDR3 DNA reads TGTGCCAGCAGTGGAGCTAGACAGGGGGCTGTCTATGGCTACACCTTC.

This clone was counted only a few times. This sequence joins TRBV28 and TRBJ1-6; TRBD1 is a possible D gene (5 bases). The V and J ends lost 3 bases and 8 bases respectively, with 11 bases between them. Per germline, CDR1 MDHEN and CDR2 SYDVKM. This CDR3 comprises 14 residues. Written as DNA, the CDR3 is TGTGCCAGCAGTTTCCCCATCAGGGATTCACCCCTCCACTTT. Its translation is CASSFPIRDSPLHF. Full variable domain (rest looked up from reference TRBV28 and TRBJ1-6): DVKVTQSSRYLVKRTGEKVFLECVQDMDHENMFWYRQDPGLGLRLIYFSYDVKMKEKGDIPEGYSVSREKKERFSLILESASTNQTSMYLCASSFPIRDSPLHFGNGTRLTVT.

The gene calls are TRBV2 and TRBJ2-7, with 8 bases fitting TRBD1. The CDR3 is 15 residues long. Germline loops: CDR1 SNHLY, CDR2 FYNNEI. V gave up 4 bases and J gave up 9 bases; unmatched junction bases: 14. CDR3 DNA sequence: TGTGCCAGCAGTGGACAATCCCCTACAGGGGGTTGGCAGTACTTC. It translates to CASSGQSPTGGWQYF.

This clone has just one count. V usage is TRBV19 and J usage is TRBJ1-5; the match to TRBD1 covers 9 bases. V dropped 1 base and J dropped 6; count of bases not matched to a gene: 16. The CDR3 has 19 amino acids. CDR1 LNHDA and CDR2 SQIVND come from the germline V gene (reference sequence). CDR3 region: CASSIAGTGPDSLTQPQHF. The CDR3 DNA is TGTGCCAGTAGTATAGCCGGGACAGGGCCCGATAGTCTTACTCAGCCCCAGCATTTT.

The J gene is TRBJ2-1, the V gene TRBV13, with 7 positions matching TRBD2. V lost 8 bases, J lost 4 bases, and 8 bases stayed unmatched. The CDR3 covers 14 residues. The V gene's germline CDR1 is PRHDT and CDR2 FYEKMQ (reference sequence). DNA of the CDR3: TGTGCCAGCGGACCAGCGGGAATTTACAATGAGCAGTTCTTC. Protein sequence: CASGPAGIYNEQFF.

The chain links TRBV5-1 to TRBJ2-3; no clear D. Germline V gene lookup returns CDR1 SGHRS and CDR2 YFSETQ. This CDR3 spans 16 amino acids. Trimming took off 1 base at V and 1 base at J, with 13 bases between the two ends. The CDR3 nucleotides read TGCGCCAGCAGCTTGTGGTCTAGTGGTCGCACAGATACGCAGTATTTT. It yields the protein CASSLWSSGRTDTQYF.

The chain employs TRBV7-2 and TRBJ2-1, with 8 bases identical to TRBD2. The CDR3 runs to 15 residues. The trim removed 5 bases at V and 0 bases at J, leaving 3 bases unmatched. Germline V gene sequence: CDR1 SGHTA, CDR2 FQGNSA. CDR3 region: CASSASGSSYNEQFF. CDR3 DNA: TGTGCCAGCAGCGCCAGCGGGAGCTCCTACAATGAGCAGTTCTTC.

The chain combines TRBV29-1 with TRBJ2-7, with 10 nucleotides matching TRBD2. The CDR3 extends over 14 amino acids. Germline V lookup: CDR1 SQVTM, CDR2 ANQGSEA. The V segment lost 1 base and the J segment 1 base; nucleotides outside the gene matches: 1. The CDR3 nucleotides are TGCAGCGTTGAAGTAGCGGGAGGATCCTACGAGCAGTACTTC. This codes for CSVEVAGGSYEQYF.

The gene calls are TRBV28 and TRBJ2-1; tentatively, D is TRBD2 (6 bases). V lost 6 bases and J 2 bases, leaving 8 bases between the germline ends. CDR3 size: 13 residues. From germline, CDR1 is MDHEN and CDR2 SYDVKM. This CDR3 is CASSGSPYNEQFF. The CDR3 region has the DNA TGTGCCAGCAGCGGGAGTCCCTACAATGAGCAGTTCTTC.

There are a few counts of this clone. The chain carries TRBV4-1 and TRBJ2-7, with D possibly matching TRBD2 (6 bases). The germline V and J ends were trimmed by 0 bases and 4 bases, with 16 bases remaining between them. Germline CDR1 MGHRA, CDR2 YSYEKL. This CDR3 comprises 16 residues. The CDR3 DNA sequence: TGCGCCAGCAGCCAAGATCAGCTAGCGAGAAGGTACGAGCAGTACTTC. The encoded protein is CASSQDQLARRYEQYF.

This chain joins TRBV7-2 and TRBJ1-2; D ambiguous. From germline, CDR1 is SGHTA and CDR2 FQGNSA. V was trimmed by 1 base and J by 4 bases, leaving 7 bases between them. The CDR3 runs to 13 residues. This chain's CDR3 is CASSLGLLYGYTF. The CDR3 DNA reads as TGTGCCAGCAGCTTAGGGTTACTCTATGGCTACACCTTC.

V and J are TRBV5-1 and TRBJ2-3, with D possibly matching TRBD2 (6 bases). CDR1 and CDR2 from the germline V gene are SGHRS and YFSETQ. The CDR3 sequence is 16 residues long. V was clipped by 4 bases and J by 0 bases, with 15 bases between them. In DNA form, the CDR3 reads TGCGCCAGCAGCCCGGAAGCGGGTAGTAGCACAGATACGCAGTATTTT. It encodes CASSPEAGSSTDTQYF.

This chain links TRBV19 with TRBJ2-2; 10 bases map to TRBD1. CDR1 and CDR2 from the germline V gene are LNHDA and SQIVND (reference sequence). The CDR3 is 15 amino acids. V gave up 6 bases and J gave up 5 bases; unmatched junction bases: 6. CDR3 loop: CASRRTGGVTGELFF. The CDR3 DNA reads as TGTGCCAGTAGAAGGACAGGGGGAGTAACCGGGGAGCTGTTTTTT. Looking up the rest from reference TRBV19 and TRBJ2-2 gives the full variable domain: DGGITQSPKYLFRKEGQNVTLSCEQNLNHDAMYWYRQDPGQGLRLIYYSQIVNDFQKGDIAEGYSVSREKKESFPLTVTSAQKNPTAFYLCASRRTGGVTGELFFGEGSRLTVL.

Written as DNA, the CDR3 is TGTGCCAGCAGCTTGAGCGGGACCTCCTACAATGAGCAGTTCTTC. Its translation: CASSLSGTSYNEQFF. The chain joins TRBV7-9 to TRBJ2-1; 7 bases are a match to TRBD2. The V gene end was trimmed by 3 bases and the J gene end by 0 bases; junction bases not matched to a gene: 2. CDR1 is SEHNR, CDR2 FQNEAQ, per germline (reference sequence). The CDR3 length is 15 residues. The full variable domain, rest sourced from reference TRBV7-9 and TRBJ2-1, is DTGVSQNPRHKITKRGQNVTFRCDPISEHNRLYWYRQTLGQGPEFLTYFQNEAQLEKSRLLSDRFSAERPKGSFSTLEIQRTEQGDSAMYLCASSLSGTSYNEQFFGPGTRLTVL.

This clone was recorded only once. The CDR3: CASKSPGGQPQHF. The DNA for the CDR3 is TGTGCCAGCAAGAGCCCAGGGGGGCAGCCCCAGCATTTT. This rearrangement joins TRBV6-5 to TRBJ1-5; 7 bases fit TRBD1. Looked up from germline, CDR1 is MNHEY and CDR2 is SVGAGI. V shed 7 bases and J 7 bases; nucleotides not matched to a gene: 7. CDR3 length: 13 residues.

Only a few counts were recorded for this clone. This sample includes further DNA sequences coding for the same CDR3. This chain uses TRBV3-1 (or the pseudogene TRBV3-2) with TRBJ1-2, with D perhaps matching TRBD1 (5 bases). CDR1 is LGHDT and CDR2 is YNNKEL in the germline V gene (reference sequence). This CDR3 comprises 13 residues. Between the trimmed V and J ends, which lost 0 bases and 4 bases, there was a span of 6 bases. Written as DNA, the CDR3 is TGTGCCAGCAGCCAAGAAGGGGTCTATGGCTACACCTTC. Protein sequence: CASSQEGVYGYTF.

The CDR3 spells CAISAGTSGFQETQYF. DNA for the CDR3: TGTGCCATCAGTGCGGGGACTAGCGGCTTCCAAGAGACCCAGTACTTC. The chain is built from TRBV10-3 and TRBJ2-5; the match to TRBD2 covers 11 bases. Per germline, CDR1 ENHRY and CDR2 SYGVKD. The length of the CDR3 is 16 residues. Losses at the gene ends were 4 bases for V and 1 base for J; bases not matched to a gene: 5.

This clone was found a few times. The V call is TRBV11-3, the J call TRBJ2-5; TRBD2 matches at 8 bases. CDR1 and CDR2 (germline): SGHNT, YENEEA. Trimming cost V 3 bases and J 3 bases; bases outside gene matches: 0. The CDR3 loop spans 13 amino acids. CDR3 sequence: CASSFSGKETQYF. Here the CDR3 DNA reads TGTGCCAGCAGCTTTAGCGGGAAAGAGACCCAGTACTTC.

A single count supports this clone. The chain joins TRBV5-4 to TRBJ2-2; 9 bases are shared with TRBD1. CDR1 is SGHNT and CDR2 is YYREEE in the germline V gene (reference sequence). The CDR3 covers 15 residues. The V and J ends lost 5 bases and 6 bases, in that order; junction bases with no gene match: 8. This chain's CDR3 is CASSKGQGPSGELFF. Here the CDR3 DNA reads TGTGCCAGCAGTAAAGGACAGGGGCCATCCGGGGAGCTGTTTTTT.

V gene TRBV7-9 combines with J gene TRBJ2-3; 8 bases match TRBD2. The CDR3 covers 13 residues. Germline CDR1 and CDR2: SEHNR and FQNEAQ (reference sequence). With 8 bases clipped from V and 3 bases from J, the junction kept 4 bases outside the gene matches. Written as DNA, the CDR3 is TGTGCCAGCGGGACTAGTGGGACAGATACGCAGTATTTT. Protein sequence: CASGTSGTDTQYF. The full variable domain, in which reference TRBV7-9 and TRBJ2-3 provide the parts outside the CDR3, is DTGVSQNPRHKITKRGQNVTFRCDPISEHNRLYWYRQTLGQGPEFLTYFQNEAQLEKSRLLSDRFSAERPKGSFSTLEIQRTEQGDSAMYLCASGTSGTDTQYFGPGTRLTVL.